One TCR beta chain is described in this entry. Germline CDR1 reads SGHAT; CDR2 reads FQNNGV. The length of the CDR3 is 16 residues. V gave up 5 bases and J gave up 2 bases, with 13 bases separating them. This record comes from a study of blood T cell repertoires in COVID-19. Study background: T cells, B-cell-depleted T cells, or PBMCs provided the cDNA or gDNA that served as material.

Study processing details: Reference gene primers were amplified, and this amplification served to estimate nucleated cell counts. Assay: immunoSEQ multiplex PCR; the TCRdb copy retains only in-frame clones and omits some. That table is the source of V, J and clone size, and D and trimming were worked out from the DNA. The table records around 180,000 clones, around four fifths of them present only once. The sequence derives from a man between 65 and 85 years old with active or convalescent COVID-19. The sequencing sample was made of peripheral blood. The chain joins TRBV11-2 to TRBJ2-6; perhaps TRBD2 as D (5 bases). The CDR3 loop reads CASSLHPGTGANVLTF. CDR3 nucleotides: TGTGCCAGCAGCCTCCACCCCGGGACTGGGGCCAACGTCCTGACTTTC.